The 10 T cell receptor beta chains in this list originate from one sample, sequenced in a study of OX40 agonist ivuxolimab in advanced cancers. Data came from immunoSEQ multiplex PCR; TCRdb stores just in-frame clones and leaves some out. The sample holds approximately 70,000 clones, just over 90% seen once. Sample: CD4+ or CD8+ T cells sorted from blood, taken in a trial of the OX40 agonist ivuxolimab. These receptors were collected from an adult with an advanced solid tumor such as melanoma, head and neck, liver or kidney cancer.

V gene TRBV6-5 combines with J gene TRBJ1-2; a possible D gene is TRBD1 (5 bases). Germline V CDR1 and CDR2: MNHEY, SVGAGI. This CDR3 has 14 residues. The V gene lost 3 bases and the J gene lost 3 bases, with 11 bases spanning the gap. DNA of the CDR3: TGTGCCAGCAGTTATTTCCCGGGGGACTATGGCTACACCTTC. Translated: CASSYFPGDYGYTF.

This rearrangement joins TRBV11-3 to TRBJ2-7, with 11 bases aligning to TRBD1. V lost 4 bases and J lost 6; bases outside the gene matches: 8. The CDR3 consists of 15 residues. In germline, CDR1 is SGHNT, CDR2 YENEEA. DNA of the CDR3: TGTGCCAGCAGCTCCGGGACAGGGGGTATCTCCGAGCAGTACTTC. This gives the protein CASSSGTGGISEQYF.

The genes are TRBV27 and TRBJ2-7; D perhaps matches TRBD2 (5 bases). Trimming cost V 6 bases and J 1 base, with 10 bases left between them. The CDR3 runs to 13 residues. The V gene's germline CDR1 is MNHEY and CDR2 SMNVEV (reference sequence). Written as DNA, the CDR3 is TGTGCCAGCAGCCAAGGACTGTCCTACGAGCAGTACTTC. Translation: CASSQGLSYEQYF.

V usage is TRBV5-1 and J usage is TRBJ1-1; D not resolved. This CDR3 region has 13 residues. The germline V gene has CDR1 SGHRS and CDR2 YFSETQ. The V end was cut by 2 bases, the J end by 1 base, with 6 bases between. DNA of the CDR3: TGCGCCAGCAGCTTTGAGGAGAACACTGAAGCTTTCTTT. This codes for CASSFEENTEAFF.

The sample holds a few counts of this clone. This chain joins TRBV7-9 and TRBJ2-5; 9 bases are a match to TRBD1. There are 12 residues in the CDR3. The V segment lost 6 bases and the J segment 7 bases; nucleotides outside the gene matches: 3. Germline V CDR1 and CDR2: SEHNR, FQNEAQ (reference sequence). CDR3 sequence (DNA): TGTGCCAGCAGGGGGACAGGGCGGACCCAGTACTTC. Translated: CASRGTGRTQYF.

J is TRBJ1-6 and V is TRBV5-8; 8 bases line up with TRBD1. This CDR3 region has 15 residues. Germline CDR1 is SGHTS and CDR2 is YDEGEE. With V trimmed by 4 bases and J by 3 bases, 3 bases remained unmatched. CDR3 protein: CASSRGQGYNSPLHF. The CDR3 nucleotides read TGTGCCAGCAGCAGAGGACAGGGCTATAATTCACCCCTCCACTTT. The full variable domain, rest sourced from reference TRBV5-8 and TRBJ1-6, is EAGVTQSPTHLIKTRGQQATLRCSPISGHTSVYWYQQALGLGLQFLLWYDEGEERNRGNFPPRFSGRQFPNYSSELNVNALELEDSALYLCASSRGQGYNSPLHFGNGTRLTVT.

The chain links TRBV9 to TRBJ2-2; perhaps D is TRBD1 or TRBD2 (5 bases each). V lost 7 bases and J 1 base, leaving 5 bases between the germline ends. This CDR3 contains 12 residues. CDR1 SGDLS and CDR2 YYNGEE come from the germline V gene. CDR3 DNA: TGTGCCAGCGGGGGGAACACCGGGGAGCTGTTTTTT. This codes for CASGGNTGELFF.

The chain combines TRBV9 with TRBJ2-2; 12 bases are shared with TRBD1. Per germline, CDR1 SGDLS and CDR2 YYNGEE. V lost 1 base to trimming and J lost 6 bases; unmatched junction nucleotides: 4. The CDR3 consists of 16 residues. The CDR3 nucleotides read TGTGCCAGCAGCGTACTCGGGACAGGGGGCTCCGGGGAGCTGTTTTTT. The encoded protein is CASSVLGTGGSGELFF.

This clone was counted a single time. The chain combines TRBV29-1 with TRBJ2-2; 10 bases map to TRBD2. CDR3 length equals 17 residues. Looked up from germline, CDR1 is SQVTM and CDR2 is ANQGSEA. Losses at the gene ends were 3 bases for V and 5 bases for J; bases not matched to a gene: 12. CDR3: CSVEGEREGLRTGELFF. DNA for the CDR3: TGCAGCGTTGAGGGGGAGCGGGAGGGCCTGAGGACCGGGGAGCTGTTTTTT.

V and J are TRBV28 and TRBJ1-6; a weak D match, TRBD1 (6 bases). Germline-derived CDR1 and CDR2 are MDHEN and SYDVKM. This CDR3 comprises 15 residues. V was shortened by 5 bases and J by 7 bases, with 15 bases between the two germline ends. The CDR3 sequence is CASSPPRTENSPLHF. As DNA, the CDR3 is TGTGCCAGCAGTCCACCCCGGACAGAAAATTCACCCCTCCACTTT. Looking up the rest from reference TRBV28 and TRBJ1-6 gives the full variable domain: DVKVTQSSRYLVKRTGEKVFLECVQDMDHENMFWYRQDPGLGLRLIYFSYDVKMKEKGDIPEGYSVSREKKERFSLILESASTNQTSMYLCASSPPRTENSPLHFGNGTRLTVT.